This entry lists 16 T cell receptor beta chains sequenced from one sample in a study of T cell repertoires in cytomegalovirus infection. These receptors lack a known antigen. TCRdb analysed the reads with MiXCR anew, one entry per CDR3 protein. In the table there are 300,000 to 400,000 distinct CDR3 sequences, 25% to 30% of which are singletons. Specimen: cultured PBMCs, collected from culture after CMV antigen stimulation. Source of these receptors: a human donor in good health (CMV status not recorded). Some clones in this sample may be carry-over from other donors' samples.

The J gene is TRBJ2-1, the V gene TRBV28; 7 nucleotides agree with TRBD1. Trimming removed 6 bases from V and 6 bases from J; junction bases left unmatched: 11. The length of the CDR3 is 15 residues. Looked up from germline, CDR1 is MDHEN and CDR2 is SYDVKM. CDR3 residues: CASRGQVPQGNEQFF. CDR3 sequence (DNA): TGTGCCAGCAGAGGACAGGTTCCCCAGGGCAATGAGCAGTTCTTC.

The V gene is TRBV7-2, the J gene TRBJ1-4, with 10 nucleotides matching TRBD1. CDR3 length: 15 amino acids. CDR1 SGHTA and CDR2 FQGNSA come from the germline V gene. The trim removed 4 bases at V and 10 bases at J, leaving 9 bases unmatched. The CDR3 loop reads CASSSPTGGKGKLFF. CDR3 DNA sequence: TGTGCCAGCAGCTCACCGACAGGGGGCAAAGGAAAACTGTTTTTT.

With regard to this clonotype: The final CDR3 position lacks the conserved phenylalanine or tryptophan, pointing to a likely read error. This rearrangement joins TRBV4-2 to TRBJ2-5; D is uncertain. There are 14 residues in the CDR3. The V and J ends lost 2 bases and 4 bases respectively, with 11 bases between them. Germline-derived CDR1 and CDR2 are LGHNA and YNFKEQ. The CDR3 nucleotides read TGTGCCAGCAGCCAACCCCTAATGATAGAGACCCAGTACCTC. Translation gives CASSQPLMIETQYL.

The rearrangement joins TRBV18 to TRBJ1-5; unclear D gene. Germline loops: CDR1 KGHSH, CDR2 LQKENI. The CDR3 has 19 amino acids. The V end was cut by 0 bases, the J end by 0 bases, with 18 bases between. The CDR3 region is CASSPPDHGETYSNQPQHF. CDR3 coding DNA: TGTGCCAGCTCACCACCGGACCACGGGGAAACTTATAGCAATCAGCCCCAGCATTTT.

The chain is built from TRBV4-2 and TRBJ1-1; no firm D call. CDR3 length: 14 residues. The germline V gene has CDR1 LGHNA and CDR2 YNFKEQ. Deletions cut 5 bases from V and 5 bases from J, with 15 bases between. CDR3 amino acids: CASSTTGEGTEAFF. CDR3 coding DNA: TGTGCCAGCAGCACTACTGGGGAGGGTACTGAAGCTTTCTTT.

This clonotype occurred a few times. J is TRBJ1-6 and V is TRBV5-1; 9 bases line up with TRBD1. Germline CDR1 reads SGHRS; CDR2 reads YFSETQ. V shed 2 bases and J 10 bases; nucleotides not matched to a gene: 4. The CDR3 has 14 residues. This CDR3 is CASSFGTGSSPLHF. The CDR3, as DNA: TGCGCCAGCAGCTTCGGGACAGGGAGCTCACCCCTCCACTTT.

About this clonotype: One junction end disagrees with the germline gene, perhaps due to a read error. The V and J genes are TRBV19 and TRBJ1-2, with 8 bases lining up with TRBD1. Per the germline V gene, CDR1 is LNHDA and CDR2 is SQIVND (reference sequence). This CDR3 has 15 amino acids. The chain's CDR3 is CASTISGRDRRGYTF. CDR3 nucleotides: TGTGCCAGTACTATATCCGGAAGGGACAGGCGAGGCTACACCTTC.

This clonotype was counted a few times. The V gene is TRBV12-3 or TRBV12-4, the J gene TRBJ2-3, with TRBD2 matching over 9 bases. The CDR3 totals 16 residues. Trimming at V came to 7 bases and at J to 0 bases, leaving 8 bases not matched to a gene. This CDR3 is CASTLGAGGSTDTQYF. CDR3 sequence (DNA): TGTGCCAGCACCCTAGGGGCGGGGGGGAGCACAGATACGCAGTATTTT.

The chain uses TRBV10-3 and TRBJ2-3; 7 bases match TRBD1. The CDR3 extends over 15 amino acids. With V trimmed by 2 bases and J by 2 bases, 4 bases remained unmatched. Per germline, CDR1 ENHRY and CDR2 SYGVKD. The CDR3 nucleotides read TGTGCCATCAGTGAGGGGACAGTAGACACAGATACGCAGTATTTT. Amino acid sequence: CAISEGTVDTDTQYF.

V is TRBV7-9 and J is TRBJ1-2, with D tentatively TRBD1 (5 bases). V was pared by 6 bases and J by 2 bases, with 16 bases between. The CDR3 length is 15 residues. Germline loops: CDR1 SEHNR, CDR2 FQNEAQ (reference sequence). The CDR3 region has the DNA TGTGCCAGCAGTCCACAGGACCCACACAACTATGGCTACACCTTC. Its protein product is CASSPQDPHNYGYTF. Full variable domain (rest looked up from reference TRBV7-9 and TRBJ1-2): DTGVSQNPRHKITKRGQNVTFRCDPISEHNRLYWYRQTLGQGPEFLTYFQNEAQLEKSRLLSDRFSAERPKGSFSTLEIQRTEQGDSAMYLCASSPQDPHNYGYTFGSGTRLTVV.

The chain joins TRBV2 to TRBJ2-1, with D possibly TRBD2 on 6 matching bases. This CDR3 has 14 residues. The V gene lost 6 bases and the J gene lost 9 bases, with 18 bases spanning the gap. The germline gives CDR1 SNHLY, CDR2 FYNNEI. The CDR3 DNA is TGTGCCAGCAGGGACTGGGCGGGGCTGCCTGAGCAGTTCTTC. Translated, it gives CASRDWAGLPEQFF.

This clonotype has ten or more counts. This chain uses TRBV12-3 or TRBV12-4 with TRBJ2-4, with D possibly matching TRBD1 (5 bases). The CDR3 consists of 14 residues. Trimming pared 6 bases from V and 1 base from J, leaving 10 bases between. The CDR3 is CASRPAGAKNIQYF. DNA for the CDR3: TGTGCCAGCAGGCCCGCAGGGGCCAAAAACATTCAGTACTTC.

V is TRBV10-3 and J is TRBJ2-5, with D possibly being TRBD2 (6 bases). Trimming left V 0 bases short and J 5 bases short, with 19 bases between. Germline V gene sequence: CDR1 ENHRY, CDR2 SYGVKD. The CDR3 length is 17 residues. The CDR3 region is CAISESGGATLRETQYF. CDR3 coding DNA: TGTGCCATCAGTGAGTCGGGGGGAGCTACTTTGCGGGAGACCCAGTACTTC.

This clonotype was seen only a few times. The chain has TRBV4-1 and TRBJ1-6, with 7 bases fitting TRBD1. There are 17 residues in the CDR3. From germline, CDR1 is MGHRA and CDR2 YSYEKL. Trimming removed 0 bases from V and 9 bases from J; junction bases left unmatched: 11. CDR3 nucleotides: TGCGCCAGCAGCCAAGATCCCTCGACAGGGTGGGGTTCACCCCTCCACTTT. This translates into CASSQDPSTGWGSPLHF.

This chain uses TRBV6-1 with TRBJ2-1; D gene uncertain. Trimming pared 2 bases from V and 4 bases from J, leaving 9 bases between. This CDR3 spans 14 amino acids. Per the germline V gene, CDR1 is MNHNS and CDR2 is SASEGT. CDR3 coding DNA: TGTGCCAGCAGTGAAAGCAGAGGTTACAATGAGCAGTTCTTC. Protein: CASSESRGYNEQFF.

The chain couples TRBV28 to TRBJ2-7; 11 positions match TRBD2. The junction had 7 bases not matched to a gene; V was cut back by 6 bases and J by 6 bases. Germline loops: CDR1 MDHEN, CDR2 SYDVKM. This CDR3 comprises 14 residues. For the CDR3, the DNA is TGTGCCAGCAGAATTAGCGGGAGGGCCTCCGAGCAGTACTTC. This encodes CASRISGRASEQYF.